The source of this T cell receptor beta chain is a study of cytomegalovirus exposure and HLA in healthy donors. Background on the study: An earlier analysis identified 110 million or so unique TCR beta sequences in about 190 million T cells.

CDR3 length: 14 residues. V was clipped by 8 bases and J by 0 bases, with 13 bases between them. Per germline, CDR1 MNHEY and CDR2 SMNVEV (reference sequence). The PCR used 60 Vbeta and 13 Jbeta primers. Profiled with immunoSEQ multiplex PCR; TCRdb holds only in-frame clones, not every one. The table records approximately 120,000 clones, 80% of them present only once. The rearrangement joins TRBV27 to TRBJ1-1; tentative D call: TRBD1 (5 bases). The sequence derives from a female donor in good health and CMV-seronegative. The source material was PBMCs. CDR3 sequence (DNA): TGTGCCAGCCGAAACCGACAGCTGAACACTGAAGCTTTCTTT. It yields the protein CASRNRQLNTEAFF.